These 17 T cell receptor beta chains share one sample of origin, sequenced in a study of cytomegalovirus exposure and HLA in healthy donors. The study ran its PCR with 60 Vbeta and 13 Jbeta primers. This table comes from immunoSEQ multiplex PCR, and its TCRdb copy is limited to in-frame clones, with some not included. The sample includes more than 80,000 clones, about 76% of them seen just once. The sequenced material came from PBMCs. Source of these receptors: a woman between 50 and 59 years old in good health and CMV-seropositive.

This clone was seen at least ten times. The chain joins TRBV7-9 to TRBJ1-6, with D unclear. In germline, CDR1 is SEHNR, CDR2 FQNEAQ (reference sequence). This CDR3 has 11 residues. Trimming took off 5 bases at V and 14 bases at J, with 10 bases between the two ends. The CDR3 DNA reads as TGTGCCAGCAGCCTCAAGGAGGCCCTCCACTTT. It encodes CASSLKEALHF. Looking up the rest from reference TRBV7-9 and TRBJ1-6 gives the full variable domain: DTGVSQNPRHKITKRGQNVTFRCDPISEHNRLYWYRQTLGQGPEFLTYFQNEAQLEKSRLLSDRFSAERPKGSFSTLEIQRTEQGDSAMYLCASSLKEALHFGNGTRLTVT.

A note on this clone: At one boundary the junction diverges from the germline segment, which might be a read error. V gene TRBV7-9 combines with J gene TRBJ2-7; the match to TRBD2 covers 11 bases. Germline CDR1 SEHNR, CDR2 FQNEAQ (reference sequence). CDR3 length equals 14 residues. CDR3 DNA sequence: TGTTCCAGCACGAACCTAGCGGGGGGTTACGAGCAGTACTTC. Protein sequence: CSSTNLAGGYEQYF. Together with reference TRBV7-9 and TRBJ2-7, the CDR3 gives the full variable domain: DTGVSQNPRHKITKRGQNVTFRCDPISEHNRLYWYRQTLGQGPEFLTYFQNEAQLEKSRLLSDRFSAERPKGSFSTLEIQRTEQGDSAMYLCSSTNLAGGYEQYFGPGTRLTVT.

CDR3 protein: CASRWDSRSRSGNTIYF. CDR3 nucleotides: TGTGCCAGCAGATGGGACAGCCGAAGCCGCTCTGGAAACACCATATATTTT. The chain is built from TRBV14 and TRBJ1-3; TRBD1 aligns across 7 bases. This CDR3 contains 17 residues. V shed 6 bases and J 0 bases; nucleotides not matched to a gene: 11. CDR1 is SGHDN and CDR2 is FVKESK in the germline V gene.

V usage is TRBV28 and J usage is TRBJ2-6, with 9 bases aligning to TRBD2. CDR3 length: 17 amino acids. Germline CDR1 MDHEN, CDR2 SYDVKM. V was clipped by 3 bases and J by 0 bases; unmatched bases: 3. This CDR3 is CASSLSGGISGANVLTF. The DNA of the CDR3 is TGTGCCAGCAGTTTGAGCGGGGGGATCTCTGGGGCCAACGTCCTGACTTTC.

This chain's CDR3 is CAVGSQGANYGYTF. The CDR3 DNA reads as TGTGCCGTGGGAAGCCAGGGGGCTAACTATGGCTACACCTTC. The chain has TRBV28 and TRBJ1-2, with 7 nucleotides matching TRBD1. The CDR3 is 14 amino acids. The ends lost 11 bases at V and 0 bases at J; junction bases unmatched: 9. Germline V gene data show CDR1 as MDHEN and CDR2 as SYDVKM.

This clone was found once. The V and J genes are TRBV5-1 and TRBJ2-5; 8 bases map to TRBD2. The CDR3 sequence is 14 residues long. In germline, CDR1 is SGHRS, CDR2 YFSETQ. The trim removed 4 bases at V and 3 bases at J, leaving 5 bases unmatched. The CDR3 region is CASSPRLAKETQYF. CDR3 in DNA: TGCGCCAGCAGCCCCCGACTAGCGAAAGAGACCCAGTACTTC. Filled out from reference TRBV5-1 and TRBJ2-5, the complete variable domain reads KAGVTQTPRYLIKTRGQQVTLSCSPISGHRSVSWYQQTPGQGLQFLFEYFSETQRNKGNFPGRFSGRQFSNSRSEMNVSTLELGDSALYLCASSPRLAKETQYFGPGTRLLVL.

J is TRBJ2-1 and V is TRBV10-3; the match to TRBD2 covers 13 bases. The CDR3 runs 16 residues. V lost 7 bases and J lost 5; bases outside the gene matches: 8. Germline V CDR1 and CDR2: ENHRY, SYGVKD. The CDR3 sequence is CAITRTSGGVNNEQFF. The CDR3 DNA reads as TGTGCCATCACTCGAACTAGCGGGGGGGTTAACAATGAGCAGTTCTTC.

This chain connects TRBV18 to TRBJ2-3; 8 bases are a match to TRBD2. Germline V CDR1 and CDR2: KGHSH, LQKENI. V gave up 0 bases and J gave up 5 bases; unmatched junction bases: 1. CDR3 length equals 14 residues. CDR3 bases: TGTGCCAGCTCACCACCCGGGACTAGAGATACGCAGTATTTT. It codes for CASSPPGTRDTQYF. Variable domain in full (rest from reference TRBV18 and TRBJ2-3): NAGVMQNPRHLVRRRGQEARLRCSPMKGHSHVYWYRQLPEEGLKFMVYLQKENIIDESGMPKERFSAEFPKEGPSILRIQQVVRGDSAAYFCASSPPGTRDTQYFGPGTRLTVL.

The table lists this clone with a few counts. The CDR3 DNA reads as TGTGCCAGCAGCTCCTTTGGGGGGGGGCGCGATGAGCAGTTCTTC. Translated, it gives CASSSFGGGRDEQFF. The rearrangement joins TRBV7-9 to TRBJ2-1; maybe TRBD2 (7 bases). CDR3 length equals 15 residues. Trimming removed 4 bases at V and 8 bases at J, with 18 bases between. CDR1 is SEHNR, CDR2 FQNEAQ, per germline (reference sequence).

This clone was observed once. The V gene is TRBV28, the J gene TRBJ1-1; 7 bases fit TRBD1. Germline V gene sequence: CDR1 MDHEN, CDR2 SYDVKM. The trim removed 6 bases at V and 4 bases at J, leaving 11 bases unmatched. The CDR3 has 15 residues. The CDR3 loop reads CASRESTGVGTEAFF. The CDR3 nucleotides are TGTGCCAGCAGAGAGTCCACAGGGGTAGGCACTGAAGCTTTCTTT.

The V and J genes are TRBV5-1 and TRBJ2-5, with D perhaps TRBD2 (6 bases). CDR1 is SGHRS, CDR2 YFSETQ, per germline. This CDR3 has 16 residues. V was shortened by 0 bases and J by 5 bases, with 17 bases between the two germline ends. CDR3 DNA: TGCGCCAGCAGCTTGGGGAGTGTGACTAGTGTGGAGACCCAGTACTTC. Its protein is CASSLGSVTSVETQYF.

The gene calls are TRBV11-2 and TRBJ1-1; D is perhaps TRBD1 (6 bases). Deletions cut 5 bases from V and 0 bases from J, with 13 bases between. Per germline, CDR1 SGHAT and CDR2 FQNNGV. The CDR3 loop spans 15 amino acids. The CDR3 nucleotides are TGTGCCAGCAGCCCAGGGGCCAGGATGAACACTGAAGCTTTCTTT. Its translation: CASSPGARMNTEAFF.

The table lists this clone with a few counts. This rearrangement joins TRBV30 to TRBJ1-6; 7 bases match TRBD1. The CDR3 totals 14 residues. With V trimmed by 3 bases and J by 7 bases, 6 bases remained unmatched. Germline V gene data show CDR1 as GTSNPN and CDR2 as SVGIG (reference sequence). The DNA of the CDR3 is TGTGCCTGGAGGGTCCCGGGACAGAATTCACCCCTCCACTTT. It is translated as CAWRVPGQNSPLHF.

The gene calls are TRBV19 and TRBJ2-1; a weak D match, TRBD1 (5 bases). The CDR3 loop spans 15 amino acids. Germline loops: CDR1 LNHDA, CDR2 SQIVND (reference sequence). V was clipped by 7 bases and J by 0 bases, with 13 bases between them. In DNA form, the CDR3 reads TGTGCCAGTAAATATGACAGAAGCTCCTACAATGAGCAGTTCTTC. It translates to CASKYDRSSYNEQFF.

This clone showed up many times. V usage is TRBV7-9 and J usage is TRBJ1-6; no firm D call. Looked up from germline, CDR1 is SEHNR and CDR2 is FQNEAQ (reference sequence). V was shortened by 5 bases and J by 14 bases, with 10 bases between the two germline ends. There are 11 residues in the CDR3. The CDR3 DNA reads as TGTGCCAGCAGCCCAGGTTGGGCCCTCCACTTT. Amino acids: CASSPGWALHF. The full variable domain, its missing parts supplied by reference TRBV7-9 and TRBJ1-6, is DTGVSQNPRHKITKRGQNVTFRCDPISEHNRLYWYRQTLGQGPEFLTYFQNEAQLEKSRLLSDRFSAERPKGSFSTLEIQRTEQGDSAMYLCASSPGWALHFGNGTRLTVT.

The chain is built from TRBV2 and TRBJ1-4; D unclear. In germline, CDR1 is SNHLY, CDR2 FYNNEI. The CDR3 contains 15 residues. The V end was cut by 7 bases, the J end by 0 bases, with 12 bases between. The CDR3 sequence: CASIDGSATNEKLFF. Here the CDR3 DNA reads TGTGCCAGCATTGACGGTTCTGCAACTAATGAAAAACTGTTTTTT.

This chain uses TRBV20-1 with TRBJ2-3; D not resolved. V was pared by 6 bases and J by 2 bases, with 6 bases between. The CDR3 runs 11 residues. Germline V CDR1 and CDR2: DFQATT, SNEGSKA (reference sequence). The CDR3 spells CSATPTDTQYF. For the CDR3, the DNA is TGCAGTGCCACACCCACAGATACGCAGTATTTT.